This T cell receptor (beta chain) was captured by sequencing in a study of chemoradiotherapy in HPV16-positive cancers. Study-level background: Candidate HPV-specific clones and shared TCR motifs came from two HPV16-positive patients. The study, taken as a whole, reports: Candidate HPV-specific clones and E7-related TCR motifs grew in tumor during treatment. Only a couple of HPV16-positive patients supplied the functional HPV-specificity definition.

The germline V gene has CDR1 MGHRA and CDR2 YSYEKL. Germline trimming cut 1 base from V and 0 bases from J; bases unmatched to any gene: 8. The CDR3 sequence is 20 residues long. The repertoire was sequenced with immunoSEQ multiplex PCR; TCRdb's copy has only in-frame clones and lacks some. The profile shows about 2,700 clones, 77% of them singletons. This clone has only a few counts. The antigen remains unidentified. Repertoires were sampled repeatedly during chemoradiotherapy. The source was tumor tissue, collected from a patient who underwent chemoradiotherapy. The V gene is TRBV4-1, the J gene TRBJ2-1; TRBD2 agrees at 14 bases. The receptor's source is a human donor with HPV-associated anogenital cancer. The CDR3: CASSQVPGLAGGSSYNEQFF. In DNA form, the CDR3 reads TGCGCCAGCAGCCAAGTCCCCGGACTAGCGGGGGGCAGCTCCTACAATGAGCAGTTCTTC.